This T cell receptor beta chain comes out of a study of cytomegalovirus exposure and HLA in healthy donors. This table comes from immunoSEQ multiplex PCR, and its TCRdb copy is limited to in-frame clones, with some not included. The data contain about 220,000 clones, about 90% of them singletons. This CDR3 is 15 amino acids long. Germline loops: CDR1 MNHNS, CDR2 SASEGT. V was pared by 1 base and J by 4 bases, with 12 bases between. The donors were part of the validation cohort, which consisted of over a hundred subjects and was separate from the first cohort of 666 subjects. The chain joins TRBV6-1 to TRBJ2-3, with D perhaps matching TRBD2 (6 bases). The specimen sequenced was PBMCs. The receptor's source is a young woman in good health and CMV-seronegative. DNA for the CDR3: TGTGCCAGCAGTGAAGAGGCCGGGAGATCAGATACGCAGTATTTT. Translation: CASSEEAGRSDTQYF.